This TCR beta chain appears in the sequencing data of a study of cytomegalovirus exposure and HLA in healthy donors. Study outcomes and limitations: In most subjects, TCR beta sequences reportedly gave accurate predictions of HLA-A and HLA-B alleles.

The PCR employed 60 Vbeta primers together with 13 Jbeta primers. TCRdb's table, derived via immunoSEQ multiplex PCR, lists solely in-frame clones and lacks some. The sample carries roughly 130,000 clones, roughly 68% recorded once. Notes on this clone: Its antigen is not known.

The receptor was isolated from a woman in her forties or fifties in good health and CMV-seropositive. The specimen was PBMCs.

The CDR3 loop is CASSLGHREYEQYF. The CDR3 bases are TGTGCCAGCAGCTTAGGACACAGGGAGTACGAGCAGTACTTC. The chain joins TRBV7-2 to TRBJ2-7; D possibly corresponds to TRBD1 (6 bases). The V gene's germline CDR1 is SGHTA and CDR2 FQGNSA. Trimming pared 1 base from V and 4 bases from J, leaving 11 bases between. The CDR3 is 14 amino acids. Full variable domain (rest looked up from reference TRBV7-2 and TRBJ2-7): GAGVSQSPSNKVTEKGKDVELRCDPISGHTALYWYRQSLGQGLEFLIYFQGNSAPDKSGLPSDRFSAERTGGSVSTLTIQRTQQEDSAVYLCASSLGHREYEQYFGPGTRLTVT.